Listed here are 12 T cell receptor beta chains from one sample, sequenced in a study of T cells in Graves' hyperthyroidism and ophthalmopathy. Researchers amplified the TCR beta CDR3 regions from RNA transcripts. HTBI primers were employed in a first-round RT-PCR of the TCR CDR3. TCRdb reprocessed the multiplex PCR reads via MiXCR and lists one record per CDR3 protein. The sample includes hundreds of thousands of distinct CDR3 sequences, 20% to 30% of them seen just once. Sequencing used blood. The receptor set was obtained from a man aged 45-60 years with Graves' hyperthyroidism.

This clonotype was observed at least ten times. The genes are TRBV12-3 or TRBV12-4 and TRBJ1-1, with D unresolved. This CDR3 spans 11 amino acids. V was cut by 6 bases and J by 6 bases, with 8 bases left in between. Here the CDR3 reads CASSRQAEAFF. The DNA of the CDR3 is TGTGCCAGCAGCAGGCAAGCTGAAGCTTTCTTT.

The rearrangement joins TRBV27 to TRBJ1-2, with D perhaps TRBD1 (5 bases). This CDR3 contains 14 residues. From germline, CDR1 is MNHEY and CDR2 SMNVEV (reference sequence). V lost 6 bases, J lost 3 bases, and 14 bases lay in between. The chain's CDR3 is CASSGFDSHYGYTF. The CDR3 DNA sequence: TGTGCCAGCAGCGGATTTGACAGTCACTATGGCTACACCTTC.

Many counts were recorded for this clonotype. The chain recombines TRBV2 with TRBJ2-7; TRBD1 is a possible D gene (6 bases). There are 12 residues in the CDR3. The V and J ends lost 5 bases and 3 bases respectively, with 8 bases between them. Germline CDR1 and CDR2: SNHLY and FYNNEI. CDR3 DNA: TGTGCCAGCAGTAACAGGGTCTACGAGCAGTACTTC. Protein: CASSNRVYEQYF.

This clonotype occurred many times. The V gene is TRBV29-1, the J gene TRBJ1-2, with D possibly being TRBD1 (5 bases). This CDR3 has 13 residues. V dropped 2 bases and J dropped 4 bases, with 11 bases sitting between them. CDR1 is SQVTM, CDR2 ANQGSEA, per germline. This CDR3 is CSVEWGTLYGYTF. The CDR3 DNA is TGCAGCGTTGAATGGGGGACGCTCTATGGCTACACCTTC.

This clonotype was counted ten times or more. This chain joins TRBV12-3 or TRBV12-4 and TRBJ2-3; 7 bases are a match to TRBD2. The CDR3 runs 14 residues. Unmatched junction bases numbered 6, after V lost 4 bases and J lost 5 bases. The DNA of the CDR3 is TGTGCCAGCAGTTCGGCGGGAGAAAGAGATACGCAGTATTTT. It codes for CASSSAGERDTQYF.

V gene TRBV11-2 combines with J gene TRBJ2-6; 8 positions match TRBD1. The V segment lost 4 bases and the J segment 5 bases; nucleotides outside the gene matches: 4. This CDR3 has 15 residues. CDR1 and CDR2 (germline): SGHAT, FQNNGV. DNA for the CDR3: TGTGCCAGCAGCTCACCAGGGGGCTGGGCCAACGTCCTGACTTTC. Translating gives CASSSPGGWANVLTF. The complete variable domain, with remaining parts taken from reference TRBV11-2 and TRBJ2-6, reads EAGVAQSPRYKIIEKRQSVAFWCNPISGHATLYWYQQILGQGPKLLIQFQNNGVVDDSQLPKDRFSAERLKGVDSTLKIQPAKLEDSAVYLCASSSPGGWANVLTFGAGSRLTVL.

The V gene is TRBV6-2 or TRBV6-3, the J gene TRBJ2-3; D gene ambiguous. Trimming cost V 9 bases and J 0 bases, with 13 bases left between them. Germline V gene lookup returns CDR1 MNHEY and CDR2 SVGEGT. CDR3 length equals 14 residues. The CDR3 nucleotides read TGTGCCAGTCATCGCACAGAGAGCACAGATACGCAGTATTTT. This codes for CASHRTESTDTQYF.

The V gene is TRBV18, the J gene TRBJ1-2; D ambiguous. Germline V lookup: CDR1 KGHSH, CDR2 LQKENI. V gave up 1 base and J gave up 2 bases, with 5 bases separating them. The CDR3 is made up of 13 amino acids. In nucleotides, the CDR3 is TGTGCCAGCTCACCACAACAGAACTATGGCTACACCTTC. This encodes CASSPQQNYGYTF. Filled out from reference TRBV18 and TRBJ1-2, the complete variable domain reads NAGVMQNPRHLVRRRGQEARLRCSPMKGHSHVYWYRQLPEEGLKFMVYLQKENIIDESGMPKERFSAEFPKEGPSILRIQQVVRGDSAAYFCASSPQQNYGYTFGSGTRLTVV.

The rearrangement links TRBV7-9 to TRBJ1-5; 8 bases fit TRBD1. This CDR3 is 15 amino acids long. Per germline, CDR1 SEHNR and CDR2 FQNEAQ (reference sequence). After removal of 1 base from V and 7 bases from J, the junction contained 6 bases not matched to a gene. The CDR3 here is CASSLGQGLRQPQHF. The CDR3 DNA reads TGTGCCAGCAGCTTAGGACAGGGGCTGCGGCAGCCCCAGCATTTT.

Ten or more counts support this clonotype. The V gene is TRBV2, the J gene TRBJ2-5; 7 nucleotides agree with TRBD2. With V trimmed by 1 base and J by 5 bases, 10 bases remained unmatched. This CDR3 comprises 16 residues. Germline lookup yields CDR1 SNHLY and CDR2 FYNNEI. DNA of the CDR3: TGTGCCAGCAGTGAAGGGCGGCGGGAGTGGAAGGAGACCCAGTACTTC. Protein: CASSEGRREWKETQYF. Full variable domain (missing parts from reference TRBV2 and TRBJ2-5): EPEVTQTPSHQVTQMGQEVILRCVPISNHLYFYWYRQILGQKVEFLVSFYNNEISEKSEIFDDQFSVERPDGSNFTLKIRSTKLEDSAMYFCASSEGRREWKETQYFGPGTRLLVL.

This clonotype turned up a few times. V is TRBV7-9 and J is TRBJ2-1; D unresolved. Trimming pared 7 bases from V and 0 bases from J, leaving 13 bases between. CDR3 length: 15 amino acids. CDR1 and CDR2 (germline): SEHNR, FQNEAQ (reference sequence). The CDR3 DNA follows: TGTGCCAGCAACTCTATTGGACCCTCCTACAATGAGCAGTTCTTC. Its translation: CASNSIGPSYNEQFF.

This clonotype appeared many times. The genes are TRBV3-1 and TRBJ2-3, with 8 bases fitting TRBD2. V was pared by 4 bases and J by 4 bases, with 7 bases of the junction left unmatched. This CDR3 region has 15 residues. Germline-derived CDR1 and CDR2 are LGHDT and YNNKEL (reference sequence). This chain's CDR3 is CASSLGTRWADTQYF. In DNA, the CDR3 is TGTGCCAGCAGCCTCGGGACTAGGTGGGCAGATACGCAGTATTTT.